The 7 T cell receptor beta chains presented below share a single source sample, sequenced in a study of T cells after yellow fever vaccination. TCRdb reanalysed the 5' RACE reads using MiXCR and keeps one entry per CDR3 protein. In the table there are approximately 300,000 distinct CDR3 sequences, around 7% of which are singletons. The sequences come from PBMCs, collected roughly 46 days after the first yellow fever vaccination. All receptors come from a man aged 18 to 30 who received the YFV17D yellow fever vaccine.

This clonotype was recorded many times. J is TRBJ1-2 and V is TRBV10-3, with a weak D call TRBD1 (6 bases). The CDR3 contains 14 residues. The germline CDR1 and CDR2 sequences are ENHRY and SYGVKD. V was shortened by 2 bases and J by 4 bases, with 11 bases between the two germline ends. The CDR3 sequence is CAISEDGTSYGYTF. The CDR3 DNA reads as TGTGCCATCAGTGAGGACGGGACATCCTATGGCTACACCTTC.

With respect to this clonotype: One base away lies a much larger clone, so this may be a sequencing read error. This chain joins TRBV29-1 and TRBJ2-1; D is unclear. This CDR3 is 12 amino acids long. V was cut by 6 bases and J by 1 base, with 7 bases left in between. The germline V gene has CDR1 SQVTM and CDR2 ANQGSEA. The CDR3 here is CSVTWSYNEQFF. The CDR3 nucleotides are TGCAGCGTGACCTGGTCCTACAATGAGCAGTTCTTC.

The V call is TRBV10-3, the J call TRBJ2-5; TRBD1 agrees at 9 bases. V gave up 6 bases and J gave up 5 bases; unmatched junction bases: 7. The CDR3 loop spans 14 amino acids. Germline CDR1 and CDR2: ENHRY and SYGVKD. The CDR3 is CAIRADRGAETQYF. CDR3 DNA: TGTGCCATCAGAGCGGACAGGGGTGCTGAGACCCAGTACTTC.

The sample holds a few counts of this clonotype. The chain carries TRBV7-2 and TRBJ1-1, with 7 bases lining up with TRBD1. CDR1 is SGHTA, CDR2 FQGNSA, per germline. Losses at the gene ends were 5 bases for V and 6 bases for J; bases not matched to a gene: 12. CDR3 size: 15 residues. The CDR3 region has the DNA TGTGCCAGCAGCCCTTATACCGGGACAGATTCTGAAGCTTTCTTT. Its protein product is CASSPYTGTDSEAFF.

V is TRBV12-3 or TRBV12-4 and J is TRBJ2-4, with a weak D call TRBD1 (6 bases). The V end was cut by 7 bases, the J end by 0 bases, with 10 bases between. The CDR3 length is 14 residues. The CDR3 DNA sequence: TGTGCCAGCAACTGGGGGCTAGCCAAAAACATTCAGTACTTC. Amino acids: CASNWGLAKNIQYF.

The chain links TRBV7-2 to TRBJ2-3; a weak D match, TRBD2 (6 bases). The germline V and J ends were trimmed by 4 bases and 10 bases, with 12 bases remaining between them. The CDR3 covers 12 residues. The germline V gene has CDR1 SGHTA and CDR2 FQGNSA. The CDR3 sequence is CASSSDTGAQYF. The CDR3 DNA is TGTGCCAGCAGCTCCGACACGGGGGCGCAGTATTTT.

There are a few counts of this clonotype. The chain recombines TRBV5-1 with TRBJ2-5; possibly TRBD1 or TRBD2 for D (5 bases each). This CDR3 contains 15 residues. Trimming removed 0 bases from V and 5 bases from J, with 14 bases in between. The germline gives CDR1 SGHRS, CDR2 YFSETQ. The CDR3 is CASSLAEGRGETQYF. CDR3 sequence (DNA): TGCGCCAGCAGCTTGGCTGAGGGGCGCGGGGAGACCCAGTACTTC.